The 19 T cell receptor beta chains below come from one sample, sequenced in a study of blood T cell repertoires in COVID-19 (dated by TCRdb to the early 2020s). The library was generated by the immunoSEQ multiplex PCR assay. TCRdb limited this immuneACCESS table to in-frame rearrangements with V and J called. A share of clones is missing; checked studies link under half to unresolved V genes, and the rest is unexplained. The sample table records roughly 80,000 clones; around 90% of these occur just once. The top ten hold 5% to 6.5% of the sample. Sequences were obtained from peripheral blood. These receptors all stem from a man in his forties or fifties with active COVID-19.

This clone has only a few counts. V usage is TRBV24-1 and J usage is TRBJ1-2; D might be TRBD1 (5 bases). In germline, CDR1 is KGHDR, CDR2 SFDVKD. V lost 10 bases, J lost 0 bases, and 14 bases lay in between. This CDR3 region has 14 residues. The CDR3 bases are TGTGCCACAGGGGCCAGGGTCCCTAACTATGGCTACACCTTC. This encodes CATGARVPNYGYTF.

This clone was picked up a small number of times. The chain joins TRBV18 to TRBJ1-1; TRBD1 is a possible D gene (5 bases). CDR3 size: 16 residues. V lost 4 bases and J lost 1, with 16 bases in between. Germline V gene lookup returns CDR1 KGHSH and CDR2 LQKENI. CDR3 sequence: CASSLNEAGPNTEAFF. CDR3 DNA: TGTGCCAGCTCACTCAATGAGGCGGGGCCGAACACTGAAGCTTTCTTT.

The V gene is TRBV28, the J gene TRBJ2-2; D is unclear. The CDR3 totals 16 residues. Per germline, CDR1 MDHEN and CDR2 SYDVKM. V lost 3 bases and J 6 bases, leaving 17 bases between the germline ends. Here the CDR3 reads CASSFPPYIAPGELFF. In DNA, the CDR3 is TGTGCCAGCAGTTTCCCCCCTTATATAGCACCCGGGGAGCTGTTTTTT.

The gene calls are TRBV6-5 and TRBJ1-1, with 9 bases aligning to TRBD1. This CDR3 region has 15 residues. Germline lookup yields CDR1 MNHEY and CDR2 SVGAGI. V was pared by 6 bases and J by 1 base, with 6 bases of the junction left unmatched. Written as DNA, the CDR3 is TGTGCCAGCAGACCCCCGGACAGGGGGAACACTGAAGCTTTCTTT. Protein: CASRPPDRGNTEAFF.

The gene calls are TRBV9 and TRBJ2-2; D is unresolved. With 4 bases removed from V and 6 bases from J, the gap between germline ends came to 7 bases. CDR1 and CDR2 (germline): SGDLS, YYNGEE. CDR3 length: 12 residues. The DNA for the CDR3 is TGTGCCAGCAGCAGAGGTCCCGGGGAGCTGTTTTTT. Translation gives CASSRGPGELFF. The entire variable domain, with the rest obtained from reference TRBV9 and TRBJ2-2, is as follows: DSGVTQTPKHLITATGQRVTLRCSPRSGDLSVYWYQQSLDQGLQFLIQYYNGEERAKGNILERFSAQQFPDLHSELNLSSLELGDSALYFCASSRGPGELFFGEGSRLTVL.

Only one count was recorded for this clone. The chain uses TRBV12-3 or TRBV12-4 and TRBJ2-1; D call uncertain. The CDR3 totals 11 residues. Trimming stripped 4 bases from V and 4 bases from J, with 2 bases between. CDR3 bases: TGTGCCAGCAGTTCATACAATGAGCAGTTCTTC. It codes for CASSSYNEQFF.

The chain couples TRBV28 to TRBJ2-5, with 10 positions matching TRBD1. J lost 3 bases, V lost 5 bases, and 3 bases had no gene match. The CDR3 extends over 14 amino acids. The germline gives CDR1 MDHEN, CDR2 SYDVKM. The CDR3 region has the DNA TGTGCCAGCAGTCCGGGACAGGGGAAAGAGACCCAGTACTTC. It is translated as CASSPGQGKETQYF.

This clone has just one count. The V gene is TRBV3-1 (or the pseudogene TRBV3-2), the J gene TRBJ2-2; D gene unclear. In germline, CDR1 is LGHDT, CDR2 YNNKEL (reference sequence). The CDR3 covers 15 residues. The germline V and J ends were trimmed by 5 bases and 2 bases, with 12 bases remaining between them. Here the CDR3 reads CASSYPGLNTGELFF. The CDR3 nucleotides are TGTGCCAGCAGCTACCCGGGTCTCAACACCGGGGAGCTGTTTTTT.

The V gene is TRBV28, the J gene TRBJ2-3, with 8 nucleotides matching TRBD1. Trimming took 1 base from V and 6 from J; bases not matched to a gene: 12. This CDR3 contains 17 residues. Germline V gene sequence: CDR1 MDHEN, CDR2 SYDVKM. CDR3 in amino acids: CASSLYGVTGVSDTQYF. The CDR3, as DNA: TGTGCCAGCAGTTTATACGGTGTGACAGGGGTGTCGGATACGCAGTATTTT.

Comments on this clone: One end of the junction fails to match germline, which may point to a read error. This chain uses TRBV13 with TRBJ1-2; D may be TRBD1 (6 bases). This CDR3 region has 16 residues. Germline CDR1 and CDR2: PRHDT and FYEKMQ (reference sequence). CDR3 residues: CASTLAYHRDNYGYTF. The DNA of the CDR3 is TGTGCCAGCACCTTAGCTTATCACAGGGACAACTATGGCTACACCTTC.

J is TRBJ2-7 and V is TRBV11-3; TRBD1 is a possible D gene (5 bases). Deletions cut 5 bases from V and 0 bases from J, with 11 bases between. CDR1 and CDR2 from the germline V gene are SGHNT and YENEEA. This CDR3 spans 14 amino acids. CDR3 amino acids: CASSQTAVSYEQYF. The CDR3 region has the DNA TGTGCCAGCAGCCAGACAGCCGTCTCCTACGAGCAGTACTTC.

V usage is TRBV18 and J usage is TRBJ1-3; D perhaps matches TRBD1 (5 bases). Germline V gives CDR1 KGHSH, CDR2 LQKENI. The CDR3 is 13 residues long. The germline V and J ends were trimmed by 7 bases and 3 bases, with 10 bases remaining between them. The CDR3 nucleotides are TGTGCCAGCTGGCAGGGATTTGGAAACACCATATATTTT. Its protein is CASWQGFGNTIYF.

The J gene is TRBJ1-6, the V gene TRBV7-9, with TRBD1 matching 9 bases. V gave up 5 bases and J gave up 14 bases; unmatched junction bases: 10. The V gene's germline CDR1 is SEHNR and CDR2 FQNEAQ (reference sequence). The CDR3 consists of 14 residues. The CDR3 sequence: CASSPTGGATALHF. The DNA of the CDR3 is TGTGCCAGCAGCCCGACAGGGGGGGCAACGGCCCTCCACTTT.

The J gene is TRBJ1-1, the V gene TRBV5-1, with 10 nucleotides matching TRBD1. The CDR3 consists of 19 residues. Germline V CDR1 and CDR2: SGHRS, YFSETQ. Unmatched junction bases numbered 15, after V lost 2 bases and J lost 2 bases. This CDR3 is CASSFDRQGALRLNTEAFF. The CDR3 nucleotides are TGCGCCAGCAGCTTCGACCGACAGGGGGCCTTACGCCTTAACACTGAAGCTTTCTTT.

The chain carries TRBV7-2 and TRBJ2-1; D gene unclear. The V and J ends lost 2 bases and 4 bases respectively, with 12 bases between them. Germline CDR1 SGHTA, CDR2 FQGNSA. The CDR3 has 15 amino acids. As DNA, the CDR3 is TGTGCCAGCAGCTTATGGGCAGGAACTTACAATGAGCAGTTCTTC. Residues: CASSLWAGTYNEQFF.

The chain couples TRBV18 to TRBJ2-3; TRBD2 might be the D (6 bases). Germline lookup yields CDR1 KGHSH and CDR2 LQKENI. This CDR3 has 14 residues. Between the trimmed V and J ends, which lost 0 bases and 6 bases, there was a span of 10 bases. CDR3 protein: CASSPPPAGDTQYF. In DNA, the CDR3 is TGTGCCAGCTCACCACCGCCAGCGGGCGATACGCAGTATTTT.

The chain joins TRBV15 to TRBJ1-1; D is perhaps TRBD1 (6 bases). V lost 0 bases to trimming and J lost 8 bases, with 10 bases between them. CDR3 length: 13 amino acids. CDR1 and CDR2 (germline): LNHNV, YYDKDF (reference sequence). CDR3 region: CATSRDQGWEAFF. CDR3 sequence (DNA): TGTGCCACCAGCAGAGATCAGGGGTGGGAAGCTTTCTTT.

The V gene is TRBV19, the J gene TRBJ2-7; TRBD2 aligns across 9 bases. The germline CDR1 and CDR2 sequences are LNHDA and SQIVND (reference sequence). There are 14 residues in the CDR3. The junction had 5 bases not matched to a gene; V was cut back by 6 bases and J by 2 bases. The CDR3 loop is CASSPLAGTYEQYF. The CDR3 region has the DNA TGTGCCAGTAGCCCGCTAGCGGGGACCTACGAGCAGTACTTC.

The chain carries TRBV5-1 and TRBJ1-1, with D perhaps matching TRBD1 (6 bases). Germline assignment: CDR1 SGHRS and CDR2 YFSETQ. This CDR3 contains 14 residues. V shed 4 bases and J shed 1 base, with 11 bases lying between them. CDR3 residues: CASSQDRRNTEAFF. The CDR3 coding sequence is TGCGCCAGCAGCCAAGACAGGAGGAACACTGAAGCTTTCTTT. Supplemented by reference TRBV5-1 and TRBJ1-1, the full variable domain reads KAGVTQTPRYLIKTRGQQVTLSCSPISGHRSVSWYQQTPGQGLQFLFEYFSETQRNKGNFPGRFSGRQFSNSRSEMNVSTLELGDSALYLCASSQDRRNTEAFFGQGTRLTVV.